The subject of this entry is one TCR beta chain. The CDR3 length is 13 residues. V was trimmed by 2 bases and J by 10 bases, leaving 17 bases between them. Germline values: CDR1 GTSNPN, CDR2 SVGIG (reference sequence). TCRdb keeps only in-frame clones here, not all; method: immunoSEQ multiplex PCR. Of more than 150,000 clones listed, over 75% were seen once; the top ten hold roughly 7.3%. The entry originates in a study of blood T cell repertoires in COVID-19. About the study: There were acute and convalescent COVID-19 samples, and they came from the United States, Italy and Spain.

Residents of under 25 US areas, aged about 18 to 89 years, made up the participants. Clinical histories supplied by participants themselves formed the basis of cohort assignment. The TCR originated in a woman aged 50 to 65 who had recovered from COVID-19. The chain recombines TRBV30 with TRBJ1-1; D is uncertain. Specimen: PBMCs or T cells enriched from blood (not recorded which). The DNA for the CDR3 is TGTGCCTGGAGTCTCTCGTCTCTGTCGGGAGCTTTCTTT. As protein: CAWSLSSLSGAFF.